This T cell receptor beta chain was found in a study of T cell repertoires in cytomegalovirus infection. Background on the study: Signatures in public TCR beta sequences pointed to both CMV infection and matching HLA type.

From the reads, TCRdb called clonotypes with MiXCR, one entry per CDR3 protein. The sample contains almost 300,000 distinct CDR3 sequences, approximately 10% of which appear only once. On this clonotype: What it binds is unknown.

Notes on the study in general: In two of eight donors, the top clonotype was HLA-C-restricted CMV-specific.

The CDR3 sequence is 17 residues long. V trimming: 3 bases; J trimming: 5 bases; junction bases outside the gene matches: 13. Germline V CDR1 and CDR2: SGDLS, YYNGEE. Sequenced material: PBMCs. V and J are TRBV9 and TRBJ1-2; TRBD1 matches at 10 bases. The source of this sequence is a human donor in good health (CMV status not recorded). Some clones in this sample may be carry-over from other donors' samples. Written as DNA, the CDR3 is TGTGCCAGCAGCGGGATGGGACAGGGGATTTCGGGATATGGCTACACCTTC. It encodes CASSGMGQGISGYGYTF.